This TCR beta chain was identified during a study of vaccination effects on CD4 cells after COVID-19 (dated by TCRdb to between 2021 and 2024). For the wider study: Each participant received two doses of an mRNA SARS-CoV-2 vaccine, either BNT162b2 or mRNA-1273. SARS-CoV-2 spike-specific CD4+ TCR repertoires were compared before and after mRNA vaccination in COVID-19 convalescent patients and in infection-naive vaccine recipients. The full study included roughly 11 COVID-19 convalescent patients and several SARS-CoV-2-naive healthy vaccine recipients. In the study, cultures from other donors were sequenced using the Oncomine TCR Beta short-read assay on an Illumina iSeq 100. The full study reports these points: Marked clonal contraction was observed in both infection-induced and vaccine-induced clones at late post-vaccination timepoints, consistent with waning T cell responses. Among healthy vaccine recipients, nearly all vaccine-induced clones were SARS-CoV-2 mono-reactive, and only 1 of 255 was cross-reactive with common cold coronaviruses. The study was limited by a small number of convalescent patients and lacked early post-infection timepoints.

Inclusive of the bounding cysteine and phenylalanine, the CDR3 is 11 residues long. Only the CDR3 portion is preserved as DNA: 33 bases, with reading frame beginning at the first base. Trimming removed 7 bases from V and 4 bases from J, leaving 6 bases between the germline ends. CDR1 and CDR2, looked up from the germline V gene, are SGHDT and YYEEEE. The library was generated by the immunoSEQ multiplex PCR assay. DNA from the CD4+ T cells that had been cultured and isolated underwent TCR beta CDR3 sequencing. The paper's processing steps were these. Non-productive TCR sequences were discarded, and reads were trimmed to the CDR3 region, with only CDR3s of 7 or more amino acids retained. The MANAFEST web app was used to pick out antigen-specific clonotypes by comparing their expansion in peptide wells with that in reference cultures. To be called positive, a clone needed expansion at FDR<0.05 compared with the reference and with all other wells, an odds ratio greater than 5, and a frequency greater than 0.1% in two replicate wells. A clonotype was called cross-reactive if it was significantly expanded both in SARS-CoV-2 spike wells and in at least one common cold coronavirus spike condition. CDR3 similarity was assessed by Levenshtein distance with the stringdist R package, and unrooted trees were built with ape in R 3.6.1. TCRdb carries this immuneACCESS record with in-frame sequences only. Its versions omit some clonotypes, under half of them owing to an unresolved V gene in the studies checked, with the rest unexplained. For V, J and clone size, that table is used; D and trimming come from the DNA. The sample data list 30,000 to 45,000 clones, and more than 60% of these were observed just once. The ten largest account for 20% to 25% of the sample.

The ViraFEST assay stimulated PBMC with viral peptide pools and then used TCR sequencing to identify antigen-specific CD4+ T cell clonotypes by expansion. After more than nine days of culture, CD4+ T cells were isolated with the EasySep CD4+ T cell isolation kit. Healthy vaccine recipients had no prior SARS-CoV-2 infection, confirmed by negative nucleocapsid antibodies before and after vaccination. Approximately 2.1 million PBMC per well were cultured in IMDM with around 5.3% human AB serum, 7.5 to 10 IU/ml IL-2 and gentamicin, plus 10 ug/ml peptides. On days 3 and 7, half of the culture medium was replaced with fresh IL-2-containing medium. Unless noted otherwise, every peptide stimulation condition was grown in triplicate wells. Using Ficoll-Paque Plus gradient centrifugation, PBMC were separated from whole blood and then either used fresh or cryopreserved at -140C. The spike proteins of SARS-CoV-2 and of the common cold coronaviruses HCoV-NL63, HCoV-OC43 and HCoV-229E were spanned by overlapping peptide pools. Genomic DNA was extracted from cultured CD4+ T cells with the QIAamp micro DNA kit.

This clone has only one observation. No cognate antigen has been identified for it. It has no much larger one-base neighbor in the sample; base qualities were not kept. This TCR was sampled from a human donor who received a COVID-19 vaccine. This specimen consisted of CD4+ T cells from PBMCs cultured with SARS-CoV-2 spike peptides, obtained before COVID-19 vaccination. Read against the paper, the sample's cell subset or site label means: SARS-CoV-2 spike overlapping peptide pool stimulation. In this chain, TRBV5-6 is recombined with TRBJ2-1, with a tentative D gene TRBD2 over 5 matching bases. Here the CDR3 is given as CASGEYNEQFF. The bases are TGTGCCAGCGGGGAGTACAATGAGCAGTTCTTC.